The rows below give T cell receptor beta chains drawn from one sample of a study of tumor-infiltrating lymphocytes in oesophageal squamous cell carcinoma. TCRdb ran MiXCR on the PCR reads and lists one entry per CDR3 protein. Here the sample spans about 22,000 distinct CDR3 sequences, 34% being singletons. The sequenced sample was esophageal tumor tissue. All receptors come from a female donor with esophageal squamous cell carcinoma. Each CDR3 is given with its conserved first and last residue. Fields, in order: J gene, V gene, CDR3 protein.

J: TRBJ2-7
V: TRBV7-4
CDR3: CASSRWTSGRYNEQYF

J: TRBJ2-6
V: TRBV6-1
CDR3: CASSRHRSGANVLTF

J: TRBJ1-5
V: TRBV28
CDR3: CASSFFGQGRGNQPQHF

J: TRBJ2-7
V: TRBV28
CDR3: CASSSGGSSYEQYF

J: NA
V: TRBV10-1
CDR3: CASSPGLASNNEQYF

J: TRBJ2-5
V: TRBV5-1
CDR3: CASSPQGGGETQYF

J: TRBJ1-4
V: TRBV5-1
CDR3: CASSLFPTGATNEKLFF

J: TRBJ2-5
V: TRBV10-3
CDR3: CAISEVVEQYF

J: TRBJ2-3
V: TRBV7-2
CDR3: CASSRTGLGTDTQYF

J: TRBJ2-7
V: TRBV7-2
CDR3: CASSSMSTAGIYEQYF

J: TRBJ2-4
V: TRBV5-1
CDR3: CASSLGTSGRAVTQYF

J: TRBJ1-1
V: TRBV6-1
CDR3: CASSSPSRRDRGTEAFF

J: TRBJ1-5
V: TRBV7-2
CDR3: CASSLVWGNQPQHF

J: TRBJ1-1
V: TRBV5-1
CDR3: CASSLRTDTEAFF

J: NA
V: TRBV6-6
CDR3: CASSVGSGGADEQFF

J: TRBJ1-6
V: TRBV7-3
CDR3: CASSLGQGSSPLHF

J: NA
V: TRBV7-8
CDR3: CASSLWRESGYTF

J: TRBJ1-1
V: TRBV4-1
CDR3: CASSRTGTKNTEAFF

J: TRBJ2-5
V: TRBV24-1
CDR3: CATSALGGTQYF

J: TRBJ1-2
V: TRBV12-3/TRBV12-4
CDR3: CASSWTGSYGYTF

J: TRBJ2-1
V: TRBV27
CDR3: CASMTANGNEQFF

J: TRBJ2-4
V: TRBV7-2
CDR3: CASSLGTDRNIQYF

J: TRBJ2-3
V: TRBV23-1
CDR3: CASPSKEYF

J: TRBJ2-7
V: TRBV28
CDR3: CASSLSGREQYF

J: TRBJ2-5
V: TRBV28
CDR3: CASSSGTAQETQYF

J: TRBJ2-7
V: TRBV7-2
CDR3: CASSLDGASGSISEQYF

J: TRBJ2-5
V: TRBV27
CDR3: CASSFGQGGETQYF

J: TRBJ2-1
V: TRBV28
CDR3: CASRDSGSYNEQFF

J: TRBJ1-2
V: TRBV7-9
CDR3: CASSLAEWTANYGYTF

J: TRBJ1-2
V: TRBV19
CDR3: CASSMEWPSSWTGGYYGYTF

J: TRBJ1-5
V: TRBV28
CDR3: CASSWTGEAQPQHF

J: TRBJ2-1
V: TRBV7-9
CDR3: CASSLPPLERGRNEQFF

J: TRBJ2-7
V: TRBV28
CDR3: CASRSGTGYEQYF

J: NA
V: TRBV5-1
CDR3: CASSFTQGTYEQYF

J: TRBJ2-2
V: TRBV7-8
CDR3: CASSLSGWGRDGELFF

J: TRBJ2-3
V: TRBV14
CDR3: CASSQVAAITDTQYF

J: NA
V: TRBV7-3
CDR3: CASSLTPTGSQETQFF

J: TRBJ2-5
V: TRBV7-8
CDR3: CASSLAGLAGGKETQYF

J: TRBJ1-6
V: TRBV7-8
CDR3: CASSSTGQYSPLHF

J: TRBJ2-3
V: TRBV7-3
CDR3: CASSLLGGESTDTQYF

J: TRBJ1-1
V: TRBV20-1
CDR3: CSARDLKHWNTEAFF

J: NA
V: TRBV14
CDR3: CASSPGLAGGPRETQYF

J: TRBJ2-6
V: TRBV7-3
CDR3: CASSIPRAGKLWLHLRF

J: TRBJ2-1
V: TRBV24-1
CDR3: CATSDFYARVNEQFF

J: TRBJ2-5
V: TRBV12-3/TRBV12-4
CDR3: CASSPPPGLAGGGSYNEQYF

J: NA
V: TRBV19
CDR3: CASSVSQGSTYEQYF

J: TRBJ2-3
V: TRBV6-1
CDR3: CASSDARTSTDTQYF

J: TRBJ1-4
V: TRBV28
CDR3: CASSLLDRDSNEKLFF

J: NA
V: TRBV7-3
CDR3: CASSSGLAGGHYEQFF

J: TRBJ1-4
V: TRBV5-1
CDR3: CASSLYWDSNEKLFF

J: TRBJ2-5
V: TRBV5-6
CDR3: CASSLAGGTGQETQYF

J: TRBJ2-4
V: TRBV7-2
CDR3: CASSPKVWDRAYNEQYF

J: NA
V: TRBV7-2
CDR3: CASSLVRLAGTGELFF

J: TRBJ2-3
V: TRBV7-9
CDR3: CASSDSGIPDTKYF

J: TRBJ2-2
V: TRBV6-1
CDR3: CASRAGNANTGELFF